This entry concerns a single T cell receptor (beta chain). Its target is unknown. V was shortened by 7 bases and J by 11 bases, with 17 bases between the two germline ends. The CDR3 totals 11 residues. Germline CDR1 and CDR2: SQVTM and ANQGSEA. The data stem from a study of CD8+ T cells in alopecia areata. Treatment described: oral pan-JAK inhibitor, 5-10 mg twice daily. TCR sequencing used cDNA made by reverse transcription of extracted RNA. Libraries were prepared by immunoSEQ multiplex PCR; TCRdb keeps only in-frame clonotypes and omits some of them. The table includes over 100,000 clones, around 53% detected once. Study-level points and caveats: Alphabeta T cells residing in normal skin are also sequenced in scalp samples.

The sequence derives from a human donor with alopecia areata. Sequenced here: CD4+ T cells sorted from blood, sampled at week 4, from a patient treated with tofacitinib. The chain combines TRBV29-1 with TRBJ1-1; D unresolved. Here the CDR3 reads CSAVTGMEAFF. The CDR3 DNA is TGCAGCGCCGTTACGGGCATGGAGGCTTTCTTT.